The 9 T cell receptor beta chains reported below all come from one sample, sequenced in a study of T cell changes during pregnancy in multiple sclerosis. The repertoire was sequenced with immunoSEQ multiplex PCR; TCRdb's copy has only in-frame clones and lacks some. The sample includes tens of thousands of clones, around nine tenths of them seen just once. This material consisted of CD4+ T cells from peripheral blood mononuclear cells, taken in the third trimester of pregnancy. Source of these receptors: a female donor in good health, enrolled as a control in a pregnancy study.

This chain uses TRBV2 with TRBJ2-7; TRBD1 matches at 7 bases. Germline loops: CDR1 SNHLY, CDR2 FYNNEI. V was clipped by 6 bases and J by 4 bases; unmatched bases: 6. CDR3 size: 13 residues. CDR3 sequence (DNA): TGTGCCAGCAGGGCCGGGACAGCGTACGAGCAGTACTTC. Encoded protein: CASRAGTAYEQYF.

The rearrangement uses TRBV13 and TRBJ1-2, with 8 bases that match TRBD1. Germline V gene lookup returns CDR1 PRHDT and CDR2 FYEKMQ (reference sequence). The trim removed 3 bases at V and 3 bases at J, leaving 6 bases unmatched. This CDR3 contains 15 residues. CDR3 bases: TGTGCCAGCAGCTTCCCAGGGGGCGCAGACTATGGCTACACCTTC. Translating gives CASSFPGGADYGYTF.

This CDR3 is CASSQGGYSTDTQYF. The CDR3 coding sequence is TGCGCCAGCAGCCAAGGAGGCTATAGCACAGATACGCAGTATTTT. J is TRBJ2-3 and V is TRBV4-1; no firm D call. The CDR3 loop spans 15 amino acids. Looked up from germline, CDR1 is MGHRA and CDR2 is YSYEKL. The V end lost 1 base, the J end lost 0 bases, and 8 bases lay between the germline ends.

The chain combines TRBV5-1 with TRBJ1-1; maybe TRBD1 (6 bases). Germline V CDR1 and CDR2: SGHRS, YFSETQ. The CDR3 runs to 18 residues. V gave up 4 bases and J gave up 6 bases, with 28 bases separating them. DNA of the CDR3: TGCGCCAGCAGCCCCGGCGGGAGGGGCTTGGGGGCGAGCGCTGAAGCTTTCTTT. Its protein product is CASSPGGRGLGASAEAFF.

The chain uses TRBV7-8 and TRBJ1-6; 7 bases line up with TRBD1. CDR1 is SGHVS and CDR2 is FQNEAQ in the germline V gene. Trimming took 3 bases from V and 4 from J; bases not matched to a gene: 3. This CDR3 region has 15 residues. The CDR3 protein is CASSFETGYNSPLHF. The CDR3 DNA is TGTGCCAGCAGCTTTGAGACAGGGTATAATTCACCCCTCCACTTT.

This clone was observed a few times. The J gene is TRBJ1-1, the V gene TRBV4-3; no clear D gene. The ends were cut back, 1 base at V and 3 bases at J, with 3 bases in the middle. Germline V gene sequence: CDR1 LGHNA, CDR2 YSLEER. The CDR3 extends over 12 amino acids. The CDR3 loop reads CASSQGHTEAFF. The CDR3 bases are TGCGCCAGCAGCCAAGGGCACACTGAAGCTTTCTTT.

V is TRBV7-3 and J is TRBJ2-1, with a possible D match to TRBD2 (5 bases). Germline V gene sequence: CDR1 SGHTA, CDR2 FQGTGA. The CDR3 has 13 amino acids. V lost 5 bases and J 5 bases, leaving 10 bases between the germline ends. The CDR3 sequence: CASSPPGNNEQFF. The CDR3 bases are TGTGCCAGCAGCCCACCGGGAAACAATGAGCAGTTCTTC.

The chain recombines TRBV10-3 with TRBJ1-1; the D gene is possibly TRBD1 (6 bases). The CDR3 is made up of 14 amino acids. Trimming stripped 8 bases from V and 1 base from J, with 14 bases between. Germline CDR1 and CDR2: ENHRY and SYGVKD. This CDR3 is CAIGGGGPNTEAFF. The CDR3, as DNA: TGTGCCATCGGGGGAGGGGGTCCGAACACTGAAGCTTTCTTT.

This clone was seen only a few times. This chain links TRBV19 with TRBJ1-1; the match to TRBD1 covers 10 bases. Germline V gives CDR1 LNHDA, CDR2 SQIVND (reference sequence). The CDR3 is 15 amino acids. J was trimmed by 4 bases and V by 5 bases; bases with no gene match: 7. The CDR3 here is CASSPGQGLRTEAFF. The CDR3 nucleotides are TGTGCCAGTAGTCCGGGACAGGGGTTGCGCACTGAAGCTTTCTTT. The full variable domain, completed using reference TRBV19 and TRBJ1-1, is DGGITQSPKYLFRKEGQNVTLSCEQNLNHDAMYWYRQDPGQGLRLIYYSQIVNDFQKGDIAEGYSVSREKKESFPLTVTSAQKNPTAFYLCASSPGQGLRTEAFFGQGTRLTVV.